This T cell receptor (beta chain) emerged from a study of beta chain features in type 1 diabetes. This CDR3 has 16 residues. V lost 0 bases, J lost 0 bases, and 10 bases lay in between. CDR1 and CDR2 from the germline V gene are SGDLS and YYNGEE. A few counts support this clone. All of the isolated RNA was reverse transcribed, so expressed TCRB transcripts were sequenced. Profiling relied on immunoSEQ multiplex PCR, and the TCRdb table lists in-frame clones only, not all of them. The table shows a few hundred thousand clones, with approximately 15% occurring only once. Sequencing input: naive CD4+ T cells from blood. The chain combines TRBV9 with TRBJ2-1; perhaps TRBD2 as D (6 bases). This sequence originates from a woman between 18 and 29 years old in good health. CDR3 coding DNA: TGTGCCAGCAGCGTAGACCCGGGAGACTCCTACAATGAGCAGTTCTTC. Its translation: CASSVDPGDSYNEQFF.